This TCR beta chain derives from a study of T cells in Graves' hyperthyroidism and ophthalmopathy. Study information: Peripheral blood was taken when the disease was first diagnosed, before any treatment began.

Recently diagnosed hyperthyroidism of less than 2 months' duration affected patients aged 18 to 65. Lactation, pregnancy, other autoimmune disease or uncontrolled infection excluded patients. Study-wide results and caveats: Most thyroid clonotypes with frequency above 0.001 were detected in blood.

This clonotype was counted at least ten times. Its antigen is undetermined. TCR beta CDR3 regions were amplified from RNA. The TCR CDR3 first-round RT-PCR relied on the HTBI primer set. TCRdb used MiXCR to reprocess the multiplex PCR reads, holding one entry per CDR3 protein. The profile covers some 460,000 distinct CDR3 sequences, with around 14% appearing a single time and less than 15% taken by the ten largest. Per germline, CDR1 SNHLY and CDR2 FYNNEI. Trimming cost V 7 bases and J 4 bases, with 16 bases left between them. The CDR3 loop spans 14 amino acids. The chain employs TRBV2 and TRBJ1-1, with D maybe TRBD1 (6 bases). The origin of this receptor is a woman between 18 and 29 years old with Graves' hyperthyroidism. The sequencing input was blood. CDR3 sequence: CASNQQGFVTEAFF. The CDR3 DNA is TGTGCCAGCAACCAACAGGGTTTTGTCACTGAAGCTTTCTTT. Full variable domain (missing parts from reference TRBV2 and TRBJ1-1): EPEVTQTPSHQVTQMGQEVILRCVPISNHLYFYWYRQILGQKVEFLVSFYNNEISEKSEIFDDQFSVERPDGSNFTLKIRSTKLEDSAMYFCASNQQGFVTEAFFGQGTRLTVV.